This T cell receptor (beta chain) was obtained from a study of cytomegalovirus exposure and HLA in healthy donors. Notes on the study in general: TRBV6-2, TRBV6-3 and some other V segments were unresolvable in 87-base-pair reads. The study had only CMV serostatus as immune exposure information. For most TCR beta V segments, an earlier analysis put the productive rate at about 87% or about 30% of the time.

About this clone itself: Its target is unknown.

The CDR3 has 16 residues. In germline, CDR1 is SGHDT, CDR2 YYEEEE. Trimming at V came to 3 bases and at J to 7 bases, leaving 11 bases not matched to a gene. PCR used 60 Vbeta primers and 13 Jbeta primers. Produced via immunoSEQ multiplex PCR; TCRdb's table is partial and in-frame only. The repertoire holds fewer than 300,000 clones, roughly 90% seen once, with about 4% in the top ten. Sample: PBMCs. The origin of this receptor is a man in his forties in good health and CMV-seropositive. V is TRBV5-6 and J is TRBJ2-1; 9 bases line up with TRBD1. Written as DNA, the CDR3 is TGTGCCAGCAGCTCCCCATTTCGGACAGGGGAAAATGAGCAGTTCTTC. Residues: CASSSPFRTGENEQFF.